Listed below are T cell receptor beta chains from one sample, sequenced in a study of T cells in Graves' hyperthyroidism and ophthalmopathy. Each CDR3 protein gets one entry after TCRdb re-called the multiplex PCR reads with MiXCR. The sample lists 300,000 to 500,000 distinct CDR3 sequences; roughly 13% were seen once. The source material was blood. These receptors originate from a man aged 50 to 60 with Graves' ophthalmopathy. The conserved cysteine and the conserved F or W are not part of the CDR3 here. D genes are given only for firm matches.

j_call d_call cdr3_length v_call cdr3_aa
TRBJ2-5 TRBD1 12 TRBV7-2 ASSFGRGWETQY
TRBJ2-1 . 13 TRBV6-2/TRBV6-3 ASSSYRSSYNEQF
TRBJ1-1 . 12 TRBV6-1 ASSLFQDVTEAF
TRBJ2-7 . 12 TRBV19 ASSSQGETYEQY
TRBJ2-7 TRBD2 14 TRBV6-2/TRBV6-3 ASETSGSRGTYEQY
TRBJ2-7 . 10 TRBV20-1 SALEGGDEQY
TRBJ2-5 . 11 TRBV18 ASSPGWKETQY
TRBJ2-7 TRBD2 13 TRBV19 ASSMTLAGGVEQY
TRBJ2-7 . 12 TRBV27 ASSFLPSADEQY
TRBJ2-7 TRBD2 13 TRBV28 ASSVLAGESNEQY
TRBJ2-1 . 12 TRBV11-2 ASSYLTGNNEQF
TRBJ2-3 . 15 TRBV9 ASSEYRGSRSTDTQY
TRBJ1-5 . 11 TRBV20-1 SAGSGVLQPQH
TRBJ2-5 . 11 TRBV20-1 SAAWAGQETQY
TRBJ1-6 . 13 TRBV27 ASSLSVGLNSPLH
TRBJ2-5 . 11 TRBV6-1 ASRGLSGEAQY
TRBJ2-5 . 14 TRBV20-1 SALPVRGGRQETQY
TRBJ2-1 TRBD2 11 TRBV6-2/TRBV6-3 TSSGTGTTEQF
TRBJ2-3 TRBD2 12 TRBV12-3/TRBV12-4 ASRLAGSTDTQY
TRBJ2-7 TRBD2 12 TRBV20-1 SAQPTTSGPEQY
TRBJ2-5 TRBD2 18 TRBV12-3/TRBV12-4 ASSLALLRLAGVEQETQY
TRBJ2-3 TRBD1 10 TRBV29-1 SVEQGADTQY
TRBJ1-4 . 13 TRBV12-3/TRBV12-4 ASSPHLTTNEKLF
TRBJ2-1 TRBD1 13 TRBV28 ASSIGQGRDNEQF
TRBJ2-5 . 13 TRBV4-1 ASSQVPGNSETQY
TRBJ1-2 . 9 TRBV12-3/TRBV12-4 ASSSYKGYT
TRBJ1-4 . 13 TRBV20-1 SARDLGGSNEKLF
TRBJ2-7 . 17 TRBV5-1 ASSLASPAARALNYEQY
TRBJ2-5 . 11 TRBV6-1 ASKEGVEETQY
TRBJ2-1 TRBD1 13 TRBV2 ASSVDRGSYNEQF
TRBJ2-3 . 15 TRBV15 ATSRDRGRGGTDTQY
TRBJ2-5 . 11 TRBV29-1 SVDHVPGGTQY
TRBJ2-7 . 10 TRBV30 AWSGTFREQY